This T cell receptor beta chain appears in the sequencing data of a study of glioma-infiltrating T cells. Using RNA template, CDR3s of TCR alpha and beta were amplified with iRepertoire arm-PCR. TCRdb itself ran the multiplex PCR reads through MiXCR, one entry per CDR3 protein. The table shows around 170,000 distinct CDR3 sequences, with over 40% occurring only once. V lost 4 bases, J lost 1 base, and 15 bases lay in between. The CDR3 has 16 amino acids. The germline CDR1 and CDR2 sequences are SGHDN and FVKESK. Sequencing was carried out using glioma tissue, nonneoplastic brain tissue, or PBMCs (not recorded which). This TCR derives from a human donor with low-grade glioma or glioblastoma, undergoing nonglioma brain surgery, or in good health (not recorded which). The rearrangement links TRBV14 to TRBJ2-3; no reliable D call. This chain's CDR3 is CASSPIGLVGTDTQYF. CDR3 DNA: TGTGCCAGCAGCCCTATCGGGCTAGTCGGCACAGATACGCAGTATTTT. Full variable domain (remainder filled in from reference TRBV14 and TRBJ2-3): EAGVTQFPSHSVIEKGQTVTLRCDPISGHDNLYWYRRVMGKEIKFLLHFVKESKQDESGMPNNRFLAERTGGTYSTLKVQPAELEDSGVYFCASSPIGLVGTDTQYFGPGTRLTVL.